The source of this T cell receptor (beta chain) is a study of blood T cell repertoires in COVID-19. Across the study: In each case, the material was cDNA or gDNA derived from T cells, B-cell-depleted T cells, or PBMCs.

Only in-frame clones appear in the TCRdb table, and some are missing; sequencing was by immunoSEQ multiplex PCR. Found here are 110,000 to 150,000 clones, around 80% of them singletons; the top ten hold approximately 4%. Germline V CDR1 and CDR2: DFQATT, SNEGSKA (reference sequence). CDR3 length: 14 amino acids. Trimming took 3 bases from V and 8 from J, leaving 19 bases between them. This TCR was recovered from a man aged 55 to 70 with acute or convalescent COVID-19. Sequencing input: peripheral blood. This chain joins TRBV20-1 and TRBJ1-1, with D possibly TRBD1 on 6 matching bases. The CDR3 DNA is TGCAGTGCTAGTGAGGGGGGATCAACCTCCGAAGCTTTCTTT. This gives the protein CSASEGGSTSEAFF.